A single sample is the source of the 15 T cell receptor beta chains below, sequenced in a study of early T cells in non-severe SARS-CoV-2 infection. TCRdb passed the 5' RACE reads through MiXCR, listing each CDR3 protein once. Here the sample spans about 64,000 distinct CDR3 sequences, 10% to 15% being singletons. Sequencing was done on a sample of whole blood. The receptors here all came from an adult who was a healthcare worker with PCR-confirmed SARS-CoV-2 infection or an uninfected control (not recorded which).

This clonotype appeared a few times. The chain combines TRBV7-6 with TRBJ2-5; 9 nucleotides align to TRBD2. J was trimmed by 2 bases and V by 5 bases; bases with no gene match: 9. CDR1 is SGHVS and CDR2 is FNYEAQ in the germline V gene. The CDR3 has 16 residues. CDR3 in amino acids: CASSPAGLAGQETQYF. As DNA, the CDR3 is TGTGCCAGCAGCCCCGCGGGGCTAGCGGGACAAGAGACCCAGTACTTC.

CDR3 nucleotides: TGTGCCAGCAGCCAAGTGGACAGTATAACCTACGAGCAGTACTTC. It encodes CASSQVDSITYEQYF. The chain carries TRBV3-1 and TRBJ2-7; D is possibly TRBD1 (6 bases). Germline V gene lookup returns CDR1 LGHDT and CDR2 YNNKEL (reference sequence). The CDR3 covers 15 residues. The germline V and J ends were trimmed by 1 base and 2 bases, with 12 bases remaining between them.

The chain has TRBV7-2 and TRBJ2-2; D may match TRBD1 or TRBD2 (5 bases each). Germline V gene sequence: CDR1 SGHTA, CDR2 FQGNSA. This CDR3 contains 15 residues. Trimming took 5 bases from V and 7 from J, leaving 17 bases between them. In nucleotides, the CDR3 is TGTGCCAGCAGCCGGGACCCCTTAATAGACGGGGAGCTGTTTTTT. Protein product: CASSRDPLIDGELFF.

The CDR3 DNA is TGTGCCAGCATCCCTGGACTGGCCTCTGGGGCCAACGTCCTGACTTTC. This sequence encodes CASIPGLASGANVLTF. This chain uses TRBV6-6 with TRBJ2-6, with D perhaps matching TRBD2 (5 bases). V lost 7 bases and J lost 0, with 13 bases in between. The CDR3 runs 16 residues. Germline V gene lookup returns CDR1 MNHNY and CDR2 SVGAGI (reference sequence).

The chain has TRBV7-9 and TRBJ1-4, with a possible D match to TRBD1 (5 bases). V gave up 5 bases and J gave up 7 bases, with 14 bases separating them. The CDR3 consists of 14 residues. In germline, CDR1 is SEHNR, CDR2 FQNEAQ (reference sequence). This CDR3 is CASSQWDGIEKLFF. In nucleotides, the CDR3 is TGTGCCAGCAGCCAATGGGACGGTATTGAAAAACTGTTTTTT.

At least ten counts were recorded for this clonotype. The chain employs TRBV6-5 and TRBJ2-7, with TRBD2 matching 7 bases. CDR1 and CDR2 (germline): MNHEY, SVGAGI. Trimming removed 5 bases from V and 0 bases from J; junction bases left unmatched: 4. The CDR3 runs 14 residues. The CDR3 here is CASSRGGSSYEQYF. CDR3 DNA sequence: TGTGCCAGCAGTAGGGGCGGGAGCTCCTACGAGCAGTACTTC.

This clonotype was found many times. The rearrangement uses TRBV12-3 or TRBV12-4 and TRBJ2-1; 7 bases agree with TRBD1. The CDR3 is 15 amino acids. V lost 5 bases, J lost 5 bases, and 9 bases stayed unmatched. Here the CDR3 DNA reads TGTGCCAGCAGTCCCAGACAGGGTAGGAACAATGAGCAGTTCTTC. Translated: CASSPRQGRNNEQFF.

V gene TRBV12-3 or TRBV12-4 combines with J gene TRBJ1-2; perhaps TRBD1 as D (5 bases). The CDR3 sequence is 12 residues long. V dropped 3 bases and J dropped 8 bases, with 10 bases sitting between them. CDR3 protein: CASSLPGSGYTF. The CDR3 coding sequence is TGTGCCAGCAGTTTGCCAGGGTCGGGCTACACCTTC.

This clonotype occurred a few times. At one end, the junction sequence differs from germline, possibly due to a read error. The V gene is TRBV3-1, the J gene TRBJ2-6; 10 positions agree with TRBD1. Germline lookup yields CDR1 LGHDT and CDR2 YNNKEL (reference sequence). The CDR3 sequence is 18 residues long. In nucleotides, the CDR3 is TGCGCCAGCAGACCCGGGACAGGGGTGAACTCTGGGGCCAACGTCCTGACTTTC. Its translation: CASRPGTGVNSGANVLTF.

This clonotype was detected ten times or more. The chain links TRBV7-6 to TRBJ2-1, with unresolved D. Trimming took off 3 bases at V and 2 bases at J, with 5 bases between the two ends. CDR1 is SGHVS, CDR2 FNYEAQ, per germline. The CDR3 consists of 13 residues. The chain's CDR3 is CASSFDPYNEQFF. CDR3 bases: TGTGCCAGCAGCTTCGATCCCTACAATGAGCAGTTCTTC.

This clonotype has more than one count but fewer than ten. This chain uses TRBV6-1 with TRBJ1-1; the D is unclear. V lost 4 bases and J lost 4, with 16 bases in between. Germline V lookup: CDR1 MNHNS, CDR2 SASEGT. This CDR3 is built from 15 residues. CDR3 region: CASSALVGEGTEAFF. The CDR3 DNA reads TGTGCCAGCAGTGCGCTGGTTGGGGAGGGCACTGAAGCTTTCTTT.

In this sample, this clonotype turned up many times. The chain joins TRBV5-1 to TRBJ1-3, with 9 positions matching TRBD1. Germline V gene lookup returns CDR1 SGHRS and CDR2 YFSETQ. This CDR3 is 19 amino acids long. With 4 bases clipped from V and 0 bases from J, the junction kept 14 bases outside the gene matches. The CDR3 protein is CASSRLAQGQGTSGNTIYF. DNA for the CDR3: TGCGCCAGCAGCCGCCTGGCCCAGGGACAGGGCACCTCTGGAAACACCATATATTTT.

In this sample, this clonotype turned up a few times. This rearrangement joins TRBV6-2 or TRBV6-3 to TRBJ2-7; 7 bases fit TRBD1. V lost 4 bases and J lost 2; bases outside the gene matches: 5. The CDR3 is made up of 14 amino acids. Germline-derived CDR1 and CDR2 are MNHEY and SVGEGT. CDR3 residues: CASSLPTGTYEQYF. The CDR3 nucleotides read TGTGCCAGCAGTTTACCGACAGGGACCTACGAGCAGTACTTC.

This clonotype was detected only a few times. The genes are TRBV6-2 or TRBV6-3 and TRBJ1-5, with D possibly being TRBD1 (6 bases). The V end was cut by 6 bases, the J end by 2 bases, with 14 bases between. CDR3 size: 15 residues. Per the germline V gene, CDR1 is MNHEY and CDR2 is SVGEGT. The CDR3 protein is CASSQDRFGNQPQHF. Written as DNA, the CDR3 is TGTGCCAGCAGCCAAGACAGGTTTGGCAATCAGCCCCAGCATTTT.

In its sample, this clonotype was seen many times. This CDR3 is CSVEAQGANEQFF. The CDR3 DNA sequence: TGCAGCGTTGAAGCACAGGGGGCAAATGAGCAGTTCTTC. The V call is TRBV29-1, the J call TRBJ2-1, with 9 positions matching TRBD1. The CDR3 is made up of 13 amino acids. V lost 1 base to trimming and J lost 7 bases; unmatched junction nucleotides: 2. Germline assignment: CDR1 SQVTM and CDR2 ANQGSEA.